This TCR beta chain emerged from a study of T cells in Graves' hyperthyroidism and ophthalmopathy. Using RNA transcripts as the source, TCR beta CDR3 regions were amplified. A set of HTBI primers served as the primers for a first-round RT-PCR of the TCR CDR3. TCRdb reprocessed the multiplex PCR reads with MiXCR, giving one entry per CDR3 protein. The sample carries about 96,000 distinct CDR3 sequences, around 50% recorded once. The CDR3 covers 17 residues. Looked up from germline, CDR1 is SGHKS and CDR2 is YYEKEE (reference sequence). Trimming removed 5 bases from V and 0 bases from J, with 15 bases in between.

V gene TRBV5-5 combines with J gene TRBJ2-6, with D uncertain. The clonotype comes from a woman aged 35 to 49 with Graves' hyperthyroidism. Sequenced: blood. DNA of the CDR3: TGTGCCAGCAGGCGGACGGTGGATGACTCTGGGGCCAACGTCCTGACTTTC. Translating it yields CASRRTVDDSGANVLTF.